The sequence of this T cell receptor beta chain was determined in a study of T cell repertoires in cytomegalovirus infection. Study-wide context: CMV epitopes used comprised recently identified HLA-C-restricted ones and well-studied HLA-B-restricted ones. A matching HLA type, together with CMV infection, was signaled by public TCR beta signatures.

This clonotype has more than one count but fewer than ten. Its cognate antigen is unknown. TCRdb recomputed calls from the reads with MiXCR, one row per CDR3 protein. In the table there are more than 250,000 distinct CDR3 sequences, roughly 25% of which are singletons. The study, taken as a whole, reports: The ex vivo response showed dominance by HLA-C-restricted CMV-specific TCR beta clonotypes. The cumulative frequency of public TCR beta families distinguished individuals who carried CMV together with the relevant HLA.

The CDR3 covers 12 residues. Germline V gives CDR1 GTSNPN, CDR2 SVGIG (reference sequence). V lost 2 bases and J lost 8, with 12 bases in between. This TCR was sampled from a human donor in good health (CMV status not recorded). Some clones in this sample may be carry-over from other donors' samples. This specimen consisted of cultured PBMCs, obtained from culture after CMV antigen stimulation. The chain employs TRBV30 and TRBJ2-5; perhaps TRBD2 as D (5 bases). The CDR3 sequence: CAWSFGERTQYF. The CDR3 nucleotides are TGTGCCTGGAGTTTCGGGGAGAGAACCCAGTACTTC.